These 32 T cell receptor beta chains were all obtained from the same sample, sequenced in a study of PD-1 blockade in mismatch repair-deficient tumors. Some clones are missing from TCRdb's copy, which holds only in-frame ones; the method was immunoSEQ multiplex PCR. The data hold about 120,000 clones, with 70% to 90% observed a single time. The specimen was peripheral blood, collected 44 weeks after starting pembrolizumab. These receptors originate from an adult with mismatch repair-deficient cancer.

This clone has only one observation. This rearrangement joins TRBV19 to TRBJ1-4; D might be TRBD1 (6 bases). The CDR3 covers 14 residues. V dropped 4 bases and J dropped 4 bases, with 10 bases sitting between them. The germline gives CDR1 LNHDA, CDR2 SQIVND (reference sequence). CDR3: CASSRTALNEKLFF. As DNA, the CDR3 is TGTGCCAGTAGTAGGACAGCACTTAATGAAAAACTGTTTTTT.

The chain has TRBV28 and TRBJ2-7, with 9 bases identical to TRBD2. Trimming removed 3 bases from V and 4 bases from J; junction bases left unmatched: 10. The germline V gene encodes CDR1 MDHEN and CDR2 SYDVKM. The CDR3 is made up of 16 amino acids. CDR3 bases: TGTGCCAGCAGTTTGGTGGGGCTAGCGGGAAAATACGAGCAGTACTTC. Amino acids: CASSLVGLAGKYEQYF.

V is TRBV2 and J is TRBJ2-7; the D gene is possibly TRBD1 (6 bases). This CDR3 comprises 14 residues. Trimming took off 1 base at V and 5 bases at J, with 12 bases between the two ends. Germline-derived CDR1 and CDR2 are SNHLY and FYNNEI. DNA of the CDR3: TGTGCCAGCAGTGAAGAGTCAGGGGTAGACGAGCAGTACTTC. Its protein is CASSEESGVDEQYF.

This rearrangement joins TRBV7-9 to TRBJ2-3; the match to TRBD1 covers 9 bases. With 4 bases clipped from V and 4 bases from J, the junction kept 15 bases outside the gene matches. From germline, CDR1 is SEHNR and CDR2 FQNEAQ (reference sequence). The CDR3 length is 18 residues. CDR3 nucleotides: TGTGCCAGCAGCTCCGGAAACTATGGGACAGGGTGGCCAGATACGCAGTATTTT. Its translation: CASSSGNYGTGWPDTQYF.

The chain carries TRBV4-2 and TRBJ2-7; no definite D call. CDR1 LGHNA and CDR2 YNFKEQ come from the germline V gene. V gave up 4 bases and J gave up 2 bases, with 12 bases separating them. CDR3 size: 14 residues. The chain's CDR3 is CASSRLDGPYEQYF. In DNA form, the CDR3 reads TGTGCCAGCAGCCGATTGGACGGGCCCTACGAGCAGTACTTC.

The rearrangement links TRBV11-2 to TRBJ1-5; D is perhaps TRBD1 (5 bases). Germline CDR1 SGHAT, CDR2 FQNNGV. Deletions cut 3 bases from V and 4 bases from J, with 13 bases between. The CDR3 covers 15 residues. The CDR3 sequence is CASSLGGGTNQPQHF. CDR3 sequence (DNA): TGTGCCAGCAGCTTGGGGGGGGGAACTAATCAGCCCCAGCATTTT.

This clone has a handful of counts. CDR3 DNA: TGTGCCAGCTCGGGACAGGGGGATGGCTACACCTTC. It encodes CASSGQGDGYTF. The chain links TRBV21-1 to TRBJ1-2; the DNA was not used to check the table's D call, TRBD1. TRBV21-1 is recorded as a pseudogene. This CDR3 is 12 amino acids long.

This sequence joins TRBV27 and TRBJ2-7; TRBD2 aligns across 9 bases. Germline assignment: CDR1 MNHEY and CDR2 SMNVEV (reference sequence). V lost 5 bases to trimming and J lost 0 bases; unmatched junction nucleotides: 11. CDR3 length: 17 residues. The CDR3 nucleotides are TGTGCCAGCAGTGATCGACCGGGACTAGCTCGCTCCTACGAGCAGTACTTC. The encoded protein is CASSDRPGLARSYEQYF.

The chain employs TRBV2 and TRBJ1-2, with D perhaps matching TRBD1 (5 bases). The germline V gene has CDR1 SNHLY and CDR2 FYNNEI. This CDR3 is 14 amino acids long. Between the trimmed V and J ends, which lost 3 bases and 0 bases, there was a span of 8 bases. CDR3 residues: CASSDRVSNYGYTF. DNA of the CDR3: TGTGCCAGCAGTGACAGGGTTTCTAACTATGGCTACACCTTC.

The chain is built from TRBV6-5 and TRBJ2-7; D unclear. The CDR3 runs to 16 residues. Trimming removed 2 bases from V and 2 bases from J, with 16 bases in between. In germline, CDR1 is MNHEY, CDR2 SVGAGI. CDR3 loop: CASSYALVGQTYEQYF. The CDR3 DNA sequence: TGTGCCAGCAGTTACGCATTAGTCGGTCAGACCTACGAGCAGTACTTC.

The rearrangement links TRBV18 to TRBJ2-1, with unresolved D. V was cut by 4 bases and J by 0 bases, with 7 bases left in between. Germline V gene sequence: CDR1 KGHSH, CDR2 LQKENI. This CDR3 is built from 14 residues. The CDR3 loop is CASSQTSSYNEQFF. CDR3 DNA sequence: TGTGCCAGCTCACAAACGAGCTCCTACAATGAGCAGTTCTTC.

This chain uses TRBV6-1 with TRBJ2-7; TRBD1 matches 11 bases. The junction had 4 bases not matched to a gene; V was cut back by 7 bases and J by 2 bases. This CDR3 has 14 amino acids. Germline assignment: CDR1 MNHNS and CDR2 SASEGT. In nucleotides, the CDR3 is TGTGCCAGCAATAGGGACAGGGGGGCCTACGAGCAGTACTTC. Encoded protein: CASNRDRGAYEQYF.

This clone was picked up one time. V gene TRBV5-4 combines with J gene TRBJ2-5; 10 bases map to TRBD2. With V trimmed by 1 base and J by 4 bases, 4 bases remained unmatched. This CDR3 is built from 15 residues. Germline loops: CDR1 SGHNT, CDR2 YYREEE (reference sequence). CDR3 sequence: CASSLTSGRGETQYF. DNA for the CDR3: TGTGCCAGCAGCTTGACCAGCGGGAGGGGAGAGACCCAGTACTTC.

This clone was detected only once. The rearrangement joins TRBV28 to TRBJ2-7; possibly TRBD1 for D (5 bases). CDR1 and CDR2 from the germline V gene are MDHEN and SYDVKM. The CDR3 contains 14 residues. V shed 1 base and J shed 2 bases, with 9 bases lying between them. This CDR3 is CASSLYDRTYEQYF. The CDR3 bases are TGTGCCAGCAGTTTATATGACAGAACCTACGAGCAGTACTTC.

This CDR3 is CASSLIGQGIYEQYF. CDR3 DNA: TGTGCCAGCAGTTTAATAGGTCAGGGAATCTACGAGCAGTACTTC. This chain uses TRBV27 with TRBJ2-7; possibly TRBD1 for D (5 bases). The CDR3 extends over 15 amino acids. V lost 2 bases to trimming and J lost 3 bases, with 14 bases between them. Germline V gene lookup returns CDR1 MNHEY and CDR2 SMNVEV (reference sequence).

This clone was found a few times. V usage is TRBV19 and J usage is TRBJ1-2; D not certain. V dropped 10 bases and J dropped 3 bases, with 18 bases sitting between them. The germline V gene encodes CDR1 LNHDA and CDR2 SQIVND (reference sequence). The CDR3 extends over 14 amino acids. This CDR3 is CATGYSSHYYGYTF. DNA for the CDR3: TGTGCCACTGGGTACAGCTCCCACTACTATGGCTACACCTTC.

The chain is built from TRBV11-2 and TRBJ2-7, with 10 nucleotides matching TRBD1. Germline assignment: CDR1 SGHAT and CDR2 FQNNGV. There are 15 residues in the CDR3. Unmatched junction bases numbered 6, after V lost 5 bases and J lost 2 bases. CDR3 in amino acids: CASSRGTGAAYEQYF. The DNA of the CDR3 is TGTGCCAGCAGCCGGGGGACAGGGGCTGCCTACGAGCAGTACTTC.

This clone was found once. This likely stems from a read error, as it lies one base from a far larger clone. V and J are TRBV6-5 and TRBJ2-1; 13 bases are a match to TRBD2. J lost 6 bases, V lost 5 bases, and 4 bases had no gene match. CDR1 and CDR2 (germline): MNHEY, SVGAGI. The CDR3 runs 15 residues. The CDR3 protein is CASSDWTSGSNEQFF. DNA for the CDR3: TGTGCCAGCAGTGACTGGACTAGCGGGAGCAATGAGCAGTTCTTC.

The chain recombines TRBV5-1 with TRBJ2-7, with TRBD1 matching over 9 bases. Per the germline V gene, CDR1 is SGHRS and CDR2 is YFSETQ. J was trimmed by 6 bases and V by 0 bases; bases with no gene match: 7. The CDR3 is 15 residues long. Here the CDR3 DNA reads TGCGCCAGCAGCTTGGATCCGACAGGGGGTGTCGAGCAGTACTTC. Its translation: CASSLDPTGGVEQYF.

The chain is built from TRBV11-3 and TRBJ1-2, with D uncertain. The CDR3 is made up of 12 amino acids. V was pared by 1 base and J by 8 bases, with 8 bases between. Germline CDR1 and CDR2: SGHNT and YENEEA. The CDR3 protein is CASSLGSSGYTF. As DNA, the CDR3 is TGTGCCAGCAGCTTAGGGTCCAGCGGCTACACCTTC.

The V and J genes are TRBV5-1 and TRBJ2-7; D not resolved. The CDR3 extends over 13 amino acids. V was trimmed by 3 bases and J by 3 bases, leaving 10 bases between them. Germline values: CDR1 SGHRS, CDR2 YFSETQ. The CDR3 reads CASSSENFYEQYF. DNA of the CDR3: TGCGCCAGCAGCTCAGAAAACTTCTACGAGCAGTACTTC.

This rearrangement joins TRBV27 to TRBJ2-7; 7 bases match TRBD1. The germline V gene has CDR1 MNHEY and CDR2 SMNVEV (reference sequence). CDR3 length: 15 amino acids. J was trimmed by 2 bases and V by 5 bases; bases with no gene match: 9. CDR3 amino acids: CASSDPGQSTYEQYF. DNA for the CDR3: TGTGCCAGCAGTGACCCGGGACAGAGTACCTACGAGCAGTACTTC.

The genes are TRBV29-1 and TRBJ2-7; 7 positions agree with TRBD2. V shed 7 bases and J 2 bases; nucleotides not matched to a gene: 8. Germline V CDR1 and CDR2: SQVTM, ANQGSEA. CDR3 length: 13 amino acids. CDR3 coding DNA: TGCAGCGCCTCCGGGACTAACACCTACGAGCAGTACTTC. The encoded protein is CSASGTNTYEQYF.

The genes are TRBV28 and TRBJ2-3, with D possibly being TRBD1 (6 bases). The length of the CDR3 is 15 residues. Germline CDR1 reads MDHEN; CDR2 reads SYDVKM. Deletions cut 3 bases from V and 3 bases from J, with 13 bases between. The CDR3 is CASSFPTQGTDTQYF. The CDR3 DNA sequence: TGTGCCAGCAGTTTCCCCACACAGGGAACAGATACGCAGTATTTT.

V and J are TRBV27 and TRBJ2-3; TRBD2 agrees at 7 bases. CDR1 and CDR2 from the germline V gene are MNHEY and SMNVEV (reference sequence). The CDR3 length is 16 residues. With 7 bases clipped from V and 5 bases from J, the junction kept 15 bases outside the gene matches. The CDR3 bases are TGTGCCAGCACCCTGTGGGCGGGAGCAACTGGAGATACGCAGTATTTT. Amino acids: CASTLWAGATGDTQYF.

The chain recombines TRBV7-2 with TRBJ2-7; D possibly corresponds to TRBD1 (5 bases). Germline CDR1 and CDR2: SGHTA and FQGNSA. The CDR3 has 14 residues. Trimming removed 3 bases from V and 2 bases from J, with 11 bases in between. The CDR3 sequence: CASSFRQLAYEQYF. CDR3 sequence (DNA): TGTGCCAGCAGCTTTCGACAGCTTGCCTACGAGCAGTACTTC.

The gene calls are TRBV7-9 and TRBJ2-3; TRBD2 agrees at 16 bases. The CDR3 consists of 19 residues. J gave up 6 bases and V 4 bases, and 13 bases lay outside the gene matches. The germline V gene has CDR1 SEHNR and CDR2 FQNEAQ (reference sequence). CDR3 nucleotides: TGTGCCAGCAGCTCCTCCGGGACTAGCGGGAGGGCCCAGCGGGATACGCAGTATTTT. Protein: CASSSSGTSGRAQRDTQYF.

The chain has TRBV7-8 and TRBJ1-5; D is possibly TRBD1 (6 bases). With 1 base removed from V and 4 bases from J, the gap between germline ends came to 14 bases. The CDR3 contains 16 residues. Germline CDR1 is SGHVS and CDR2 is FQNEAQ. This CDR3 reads CASSLVGGRGNQPQHF. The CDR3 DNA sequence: TGTGCCAGCAGCTTAGTTGGGGGCCGGGGTAATCAGCCCCAGCATTTT.

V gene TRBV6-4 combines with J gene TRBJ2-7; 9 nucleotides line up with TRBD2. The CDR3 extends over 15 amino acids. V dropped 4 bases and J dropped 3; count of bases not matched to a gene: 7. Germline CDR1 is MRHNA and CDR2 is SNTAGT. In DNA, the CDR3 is TGTGCCAGCAGTGTGGCTAGCGGGACATTCTACGAGCAGTACTTC. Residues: CASSVASGTFYEQYF.

DNA for the CDR3: TGTGCCAGCAGCCGGACTAGCGGGCGACACACCGGGGAGCTGTTTTTT. Its translation is CASSRTSGRHTGELFF. This sequence joins TRBV5-6 and TRBJ2-2, with 11 bases identical to TRBD2. Per germline, CDR1 SGHDT and CDR2 YYEEEE. V shed 4 bases and J 3 bases; nucleotides not matched to a gene: 5. The CDR3 spans 16 residues.

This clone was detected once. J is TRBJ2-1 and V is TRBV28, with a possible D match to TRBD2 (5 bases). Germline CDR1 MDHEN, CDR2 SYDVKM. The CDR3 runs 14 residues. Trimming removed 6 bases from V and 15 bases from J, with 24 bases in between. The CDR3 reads CASSTGLDSLWWFF. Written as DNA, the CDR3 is TGTGCCAGCAGCACTGGACTGGACTCATTGTGGTGGTTCTTC.

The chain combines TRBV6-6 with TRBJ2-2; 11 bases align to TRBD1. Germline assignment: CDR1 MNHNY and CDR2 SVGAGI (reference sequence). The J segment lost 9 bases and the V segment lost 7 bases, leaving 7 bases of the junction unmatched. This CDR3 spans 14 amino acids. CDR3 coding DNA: TGTGCCAGCAACGAAGGACAGGGGGCGAGGGAGCTGTTTTTT. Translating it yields CASNEGQGARELFF.